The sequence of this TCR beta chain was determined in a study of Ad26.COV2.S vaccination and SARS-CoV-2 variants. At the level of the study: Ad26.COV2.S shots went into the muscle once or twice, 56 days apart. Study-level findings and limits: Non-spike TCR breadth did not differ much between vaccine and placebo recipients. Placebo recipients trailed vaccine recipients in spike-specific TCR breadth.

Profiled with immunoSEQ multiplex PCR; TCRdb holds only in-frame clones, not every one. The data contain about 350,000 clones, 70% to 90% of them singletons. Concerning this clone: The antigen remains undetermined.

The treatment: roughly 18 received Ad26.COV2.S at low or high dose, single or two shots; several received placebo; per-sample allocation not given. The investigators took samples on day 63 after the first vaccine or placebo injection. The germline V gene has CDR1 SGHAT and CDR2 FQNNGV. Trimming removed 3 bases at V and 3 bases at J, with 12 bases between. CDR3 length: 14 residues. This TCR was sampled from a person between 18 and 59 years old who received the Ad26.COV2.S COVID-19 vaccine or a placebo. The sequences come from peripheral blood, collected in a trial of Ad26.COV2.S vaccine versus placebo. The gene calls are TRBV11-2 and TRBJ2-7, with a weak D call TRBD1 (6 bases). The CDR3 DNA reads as TGTGCCAGCAGCTTGGGACACTACTACTACGAGCAGTACTTC. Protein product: CASSLGHYYYEQYF.